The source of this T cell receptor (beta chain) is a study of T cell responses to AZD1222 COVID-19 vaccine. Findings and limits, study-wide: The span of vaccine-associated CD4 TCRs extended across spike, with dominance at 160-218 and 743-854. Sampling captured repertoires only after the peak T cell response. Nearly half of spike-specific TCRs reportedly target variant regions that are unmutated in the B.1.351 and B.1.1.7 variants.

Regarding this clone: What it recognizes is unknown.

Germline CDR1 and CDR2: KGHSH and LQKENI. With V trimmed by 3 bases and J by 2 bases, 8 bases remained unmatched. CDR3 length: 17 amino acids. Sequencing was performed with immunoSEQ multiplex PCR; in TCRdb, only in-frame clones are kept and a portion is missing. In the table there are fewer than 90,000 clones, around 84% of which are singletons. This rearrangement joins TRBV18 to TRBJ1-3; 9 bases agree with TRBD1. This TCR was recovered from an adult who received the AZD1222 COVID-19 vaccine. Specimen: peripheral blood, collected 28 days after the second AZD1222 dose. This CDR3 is CASSPQTGGGPGNTIYF. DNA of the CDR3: TGTGCCAGCTCACCCCAGACAGGGGGTGGGCCTGGAAACACCATATATTTT.